These 20 T cell receptor beta chains were all obtained from the same sample, sequenced in a study of T cells in Graves' hyperthyroidism and ophthalmopathy. TCR beta CDR3 regions were amplified from RNA. Using the HTBI primer set, a first-round RT-PCR was run on the TCR CDR3. In TCRdb, the multiplex PCR reads were re-called with MiXCR into one record per CDR3 protein. The sample has 500,000 to 750,000 distinct CDR3 sequences; about 45% are singletons. The source material was peripheral blood or thyroid tissue (not recorded which). These receptors all stem from a woman between 18 and 30 years old with Graves' hyperthyroidism.

This clonotype was detected a few times. The chain links TRBV6-2 or TRBV6-3 to TRBJ2-7; TRBD1 matches 9 bases. The CDR3 sequence is 14 residues long. Germline V gene sequence: CDR1 MNHEY, CDR2 SVGEGT. V lost 8 bases, J lost 6 bases, and 11 bases stayed unmatched. This CDR3 reads CASGPTGGTGEQYF. CDR3 bases: TGTGCCAGCGGCCCCACAGGGGGCACGGGCGAGCAGTACTTC.

V gene TRBV7-9 combines with J gene TRBJ1-2; D is unresolved. V was trimmed by 1 base and J by 8 bases, leaving 8 bases between them. In germline, CDR1 is SEHNR, CDR2 FQNEAQ (reference sequence). The CDR3 consists of 12 residues. The CDR3 reads CASSLGRFGYTF. DNA of the CDR3: TGTGCCAGCAGCTTAGGCAGGTTCGGCTACACCTTC.

The rearrangement links TRBV7-9 to TRBJ1-2, with 7 bases lining up with TRBD1. The CDR3 consists of 15 residues. Trimming took 3 bases from V and 4 from J; bases not matched to a gene: 8. Germline CDR1 and CDR2: SEHNR and FQNEAQ (reference sequence). CDR3 residues: CASSLTGMGGYGYTF. The CDR3 nucleotides read TGTGCCAGCAGCTTGACAGGGATGGGGGGCTATGGCTACACCTTC.

This clonotype was counted ten times or more. This chain joins TRBV12-3 or TRBV12-4 and TRBJ2-7; 15 bases are a match to TRBD2. The CDR3 covers 17 residues. V shed 3 bases and J 3 bases; nucleotides not matched to a gene: 6. CDR3 DNA: TGTGCCAGCAGTTTGGGACTAGCGGGAGGCGATAACTACGAGCAGTACTTC. Translated: CASSLGLAGGDNYEQYF.

This clonotype was detected ten times or more. V and J are TRBV5-1 and TRBJ2-5; possibly TRBD2 for D (6 bases). V lost 4 bases to trimming and J lost 0 bases, with 13 bases between them. The CDR3 covers 15 residues. Germline V gene data show CDR1 as SGHRS and CDR2 as YFSETQ. CDR3 in amino acids: CASSPGLPYQETQYF. The CDR3 DNA reads TGCGCCAGCAGCCCGGGACTTCCGTACCAAGAGACCCAGTACTTC.

The sample holds many counts of this clonotype. V gene TRBV20-1 combines with J gene TRBJ1-1, with D unresolved. V gave up 0 bases and J gave up 7 bases, with 12 bases separating them. Germline-derived CDR1 and CDR2 are DFQATT and SNEGSKA (reference sequence). The CDR3 totals 13 residues. The CDR3 loop reads CSARDTVTSEAFF. The CDR3 nucleotides read TGCAGTGCTAGAGATACGGTAACGAGTGAAGCTTTCTTT.

This clonotype has ten or more counts. The V call is TRBV24-1, the J call TRBJ2-5, with D hard to call. Trimming stripped 12 bases from V and 5 bases from J, with 9 bases between. The V gene's germline CDR1 is KGHDR and CDR2 SFDVKD. This CDR3 contains 10 residues. CDR3 residues: CAADSETQYF. CDR3 DNA: TGTGCCGCGGATTCTGAGACCCAGTACTTC.

This clonotype was found many times. The gene calls are TRBV4-1 and TRBJ1-4; no firm D call. The germline V gene encodes CDR1 MGHRA and CDR2 YSYEKL. V was cut by 1 base and J by 7 bases, with 7 bases left in between. This CDR3 has 13 amino acids. Written as DNA, the CDR3 is TGCGCCAGCAGCCAAGTAGTTCGTGAAAAACTGTTTTTT. Amino acids: CASSQVVREKLFF.

The V gene is TRBV6-6, the J gene TRBJ1-2, with no clear D. The CDR3 length is 15 residues. The V end lost 2 bases, the J end lost 3 bases, and 13 bases lay between the germline ends. Germline V CDR1 and CDR2: MNHNY, SVGAGI (reference sequence). In DNA form, the CDR3 reads TGTGCCAGCAGTTACATCGGGTACGCCTACTATGGCTACACCTTC. This sequence encodes CASSYIGYAYYGYTF.

In its sample, this clonotype was seen a few times. The rearrangement joins TRBV7-2 to TRBJ2-3; 9 bases map to TRBD1. The CDR3 totals 17 residues. The germline CDR1 and CDR2 sequences are SGHTA and FQGNSA. V shed 2 bases and J 2 bases; nucleotides not matched to a gene: 8. The CDR3 spells CASSLPGQGFYTDTQYF. The CDR3 DNA reads as TGTGCCAGCAGCTTACCGGGACAGGGTTTTTACACAGATACGCAGTATTTT.

The rearrangement uses TRBV5-5 and TRBJ1-1; TRBD1 matches at 9 bases. V shed 1 base and J 1 base; nucleotides not matched to a gene: 8. In germline, CDR1 is SGHKS, CDR2 YYEKEE (reference sequence). The CDR3 has 17 residues. The CDR3 region is CASSLMGQGVGNTEAFF. The DNA of the CDR3 is TGTGCCAGCAGCTTGATGGGACAGGGTGTAGGGAACACTGAAGCTTTCTTT.

This clonotype came up many times. V is TRBV9 and J is TRBJ2-2; unclear D gene. Deletions cut 0 bases from V and 3 bases from J, with 9 bases between. Germline loops: CDR1 SGDLS, CDR2 YYNGEE. The CDR3 contains 15 residues. The CDR3 sequence is CASSVVGQYTGELFF. The CDR3 nucleotides read TGTGCCAGCAGCGTAGTCGGGCAGTACACCGGGGAGCTGTTTTTT.

This clonotype was counted at least ten times. This sequence joins TRBV20-1 and TRBJ1-5; D is perhaps TRBD1 (6 bases). CDR1 is DFQATT, CDR2 SNEGSKA, per germline (reference sequence). The CDR3 loop spans 13 amino acids. V lost 5 bases, J lost 3 bases, and 11 bases lay in between. CDR3 sequence (DNA): TGCAGTGCTGAACAGGGCCCCAATCAGCCCCAGCATTTT. It encodes CSAEQGPNQPQHF.

With respect to this clonotype: A read error is possible here, since a much larger clone lies one base away. The gene calls are TRBV6-6 and TRBJ2-5, with 12 bases matching TRBD2. Germline V gene lookup returns CDR1 MNHNY and CDR2 SVGAGI (reference sequence). The CDR3 is 18 amino acids. The CDR3 reads CASSYWASGRATQETQHF. CDR3 DNA sequence: TGTGCCAGCAGTTACTGGGCTAGCGGGAGGGCCACGCAAGAGACCCAGCACTTC.

On this clonotype: Here the CDR3 omits its conserved ending phenylalanine or tryptophan, so a read error is the likely source. The chain employs TRBV20-1 and TRBJ2-7; 8 nucleotides align to TRBD1. V trimming: 3 bases; J trimming: 4 bases; junction bases outside the gene matches: 8. CDR3 length equals 14 residues. Germline V gene sequence: CDR1 DFQATT, CDR2 SNEGSKA (reference sequence). The CDR3 spells CSASPQGAFYEQYL. DNA for the CDR3: TGCAGTGCTAGTCCGCAGGGGGCCTTTTACGAGCAGTACCTC.

This clonotype was found many times. The chain links TRBV4-1 to TRBJ2-5; D gene unclear. Germline CDR1 is MGHRA and CDR2 is YSYEKL. Trimming shortened V by 5 bases and J by 4 bases, and 14 bases separated the two germline ends. The CDR3 is 14 amino acids. CDR3 nucleotides: TGCGCCAGCAGCAAAGTGGGAAAAAGAGAGACCCAGTACTTC. Translating gives CASSKVGKRETQYF.

This clonotype was seen a handful of times. The chain employs TRBV7-3 and TRBJ2-1; 7 positions agree with TRBD2. The CDR3 runs to 15 residues. Germline loops: CDR1 SGHTA, CDR2 FQGTGA. V shed 5 bases and J 4 bases; nucleotides not matched to a gene: 8. The CDR3 coding sequence is TGTGCCAGCAGCCTCCAGACTAGCCTATACAATGAGCAGTTCTTC. This codes for CASSLQTSLYNEQFF.

There are many counts of this clonotype. The rearrangement joins TRBV12-3 or TRBV12-4 to TRBJ1-6, with D perhaps TRBD1 (5 bases). CDR3 length: 16 amino acids. V gave up 3 bases and J gave up 9 bases, with 18 bases separating them. CDR3 protein: CASSLGEGRVRSPLHF. CDR3 coding DNA: TGTGCCAGCAGTTTGGGTGAGGGCAGGGTTCGTTCACCCCTCCACTTT.

This clonotype was observed a single time. V gene TRBV19 combines with J gene TRBJ2-2; D perhaps matches TRBD1 (6 bases). The germline gives CDR1 LNHDA, CDR2 SQIVND (reference sequence). The CDR3 is 15 amino acids. Trimming took off 5 bases at V and 5 bases at J, with 15 bases between the two ends. The CDR3 DNA sequence: TGTGCCAGTAGTCCGGGCAGGGGCGGTACCGGGGAGCTGTTTTTT. Protein product: CASSPGRGGTGELFF.

The chain carries TRBV7-2 and TRBJ1-1; D is undetermined. Germline loops: CDR1 SGHTA, CDR2 FQGNSA. This CDR3 comprises 13 residues. V was clipped by 5 bases and J by 3 bases, with 10 bases between them. CDR3 amino acids: CASSSAGYTEAFF. The CDR3 DNA is TGTGCCAGCAGCAGCGCGGGTTACACTGAAGCTTTCTTT.